The clone carrying this TCR beta chain was seen a handful of times. The antigen is unknown. The same CDR3 arises from other DNA sequences in this sample as well. The source of the sample is a study of shared clonotypes between healthy human individuals. On the study more broadly: The composition of the donors was a couple of women and a few men aged 18 to 49.

The study, taken as a whole, reports: Generation probabilities of non-shared clonotypes were lower (relative to those shared by all four donors).

The table came from immunoSEQ multiplex PCR; TCRdb's copy has only in-frame clones and leaves some out. The table lists roughly 1 million clones, roughly 70% of them singletons. This receptor was taken from a young man in good health. The sample consisted of memory CD4+ T cells sorted from blood. The subset was: CD45RA-negative fraction.

CDR3 coding DNA: TGCAGTGCTAGCCATCAGAATGAGCAGTTCTTC. Translating gives CSASHQNEQFF. The V call is TRBV20-1, the J call TRBJ2-1, with unresolved D. Germline V gene sequence: CDR1 DFQATT, CDR2 SNEGSKA (reference sequence). The CDR3 has 11 residues. Between the trimmed V and J ends, which lost 3 bases and 7 bases, there was a span of 7 bases.